This entry lists 9 T cell receptor beta chains sequenced from one sample in a study of cytomegalovirus exposure and HLA in healthy donors. Primers for the PCR totalled 60 Vbeta and 13 Jbeta. The table came from immunoSEQ multiplex PCR; TCRdb's copy has only in-frame clones and leaves some out. Found here are more than 40,000 clones, more than 65% of them singletons; the top ten hold 2.7%. The sample comprised PBMCs. These receptors were collected from a man in his fifties or sixties in good health and CMV-seronegative.

The chain employs TRBV5-1 and TRBJ2-7; no firm D call. The V and J ends lost 0 bases and 0 bases respectively, with 7 bases between them. Germline CDR1 SGHRS, CDR2 YFSETQ. There are 14 residues in the CDR3. The CDR3 DNA is TGCGCCAGCAGCTTGGATCCCCTCTCCTACGAGCAGTACTTC. It translates to CASSLDPLSYEQYF.

The chain is built from TRBV7-2 and TRBJ2-3; TRBD2 matches 8 bases. This CDR3 has 17 residues. V trimming: 0 bases; J trimming: 6 bases; junction bases outside the gene matches: 11. CDR1 and CDR2 (germline): SGHTA, FQGNSA. For the CDR3, the DNA is TGTGCCAGCAGCTTAGCCCGGGCTAGCGGGCTGGGCGATACGCAGTATTTT. This codes for CASSLARASGLGDTQYF.

The rearrangement joins TRBV5-1 to TRBJ1-1; D might be TRBD1 (5 bases). This CDR3 contains 15 residues. The ends were cut back, 5 bases at V and 4 bases at J, with 18 bases in the middle. The germline gives CDR1 SGHRS, CDR2 YFSETQ. In nucleotides, the CDR3 is TGCGCCAGCAGTCCAGGGACGGGGGGGACCACTGAAGCTTTCTTT. Amino acids: CASSPGTGGTTEAFF.

The chain combines TRBV28 with TRBJ2-3, with 8 nucleotides matching TRBD2. The junction had 10 bases not matched to a gene; V was cut back by 8 bases and J by 0 bases. Per the germline V gene, CDR1 is MDHEN and CDR2 is SYDVKM. The CDR3 sequence is 16 residues long. In DNA form, the CDR3 reads TGTGCCAGCCGGGAGGGGTACGGGGCTAGCACAGATACGCAGTATTTT. Its protein is CASREGYGASTDTQYF.

The chain links TRBV15 to TRBJ1-1; D is possibly TRBD1 (6 bases). The CDR3 length is 16 residues. Per the germline V gene, CDR1 is LNHNV and CDR2 is YYDKDF (reference sequence). V lost 1 base, J lost 3 bases, and 15 bases lay in between. The CDR3 protein is CATSRGVQGRDTEAFF. DNA of the CDR3: TGTGCCACCAGCAGAGGGGTTCAGGGGAGGGACACTGAAGCTTTCTTT.

This clone was counted between two and nine times. V gene TRBV11-3 combines with J gene TRBJ2-2; a weak D match, TRBD1 (6 bases). Germline V gene sequence: CDR1 SGHNT, CDR2 YENEEA. V lost 5 bases, J lost 0 bases, and 16 bases lay in between. The CDR3 contains 17 residues. The CDR3: CASSPGSWDTNTGELFF. The CDR3 DNA is TGTGCCAGCAGCCCTGGTAGTTGGGACACGAACACCGGGGAGCTGTTTTTT.

The J gene is TRBJ2-1, the V gene TRBV5-1; 7 bases match TRBD1. V lost 4 bases to trimming and J lost 7 bases; unmatched junction nucleotides: 5. CDR1 SGHRS and CDR2 YFSETQ come from the germline V gene. CDR3 size: 13 residues. The CDR3 spells CASSPDRENEQFF. The CDR3 DNA reads as TGCGCCAGCAGCCCCGACAGGGAGAATGAGCAGTTCTTC.

This chain joins TRBV10-3 and TRBJ2-7, with 7 bases lining up with TRBD1. The CDR3 totals 15 residues. The J segment lost 2 bases and the V segment lost 3 bases, leaving 7 bases of the junction unmatched. CDR1 is ENHRY and CDR2 is SYGVKD in the germline V gene. CDR3 loop: CAISEARDSAYEQYF. CDR3 bases: TGTGCCATCAGTGAAGCCCGGGACAGTGCCTACGAGCAGTACTTC.

The gene calls are TRBV4-3 and TRBJ2-7; D gene ambiguous. The CDR3 extends over 13 amino acids. In germline, CDR1 is LGHNA, CDR2 YSLEER. V was cut by 0 bases and J by 4 bases, with 7 bases left in between. CDR3 in amino acids: CASSQDVAYEQYF. As DNA, the CDR3 is TGCGCCAGCAGCCAAGATGTAGCTTACGAGCAGTACTTC.